The 13 T cell receptor beta chains in this list originate from one sample, sequenced in a study of molecular identifiers for immune sequencing clone quantification. MiXCR, applied by TCRdb to the PCR reads, yields one record per CDR3 protein. The sample shows 490,000 or so distinct CDR3 sequences, 20% to 25% of them seen only once. Sample: naive CD8+ T cells from blood, with Jurkat cell RNA spiked in. Indicated subset: FACS-sorted CD8+CD4-CCR7+CD45RA+ naive T cells. The receptors come from a human donor in good health. Some libraries in this study had Jurkat cell RNA spiked in.

This clonotype was picked up a small number of times. V and J are TRBV6-5 and TRBJ1-1; 7 bases map to TRBD1. The CDR3 totals 16 residues. V lost 4 bases to trimming and J lost 2 bases; unmatched junction nucleotides: 10. Germline loops: CDR1 MNHEY, CDR2 SVGAGI. The CDR3 DNA reads as TGTGCCAGCAGTTCGCGACAGGGCTCAATCAACACTGAAGCTTTCTTT. It encodes CASSSRQGSINTEAFF.

This clonotype was observed a handful of times. The chain couples TRBV2 to TRBJ1-6, with a tentative D call TRBD1 (5 bases). This CDR3 region has 14 residues. Per germline, CDR1 SNHLY and CDR2 FYNNEI. Trimming left V 2 bases short and J 7 bases short, with 9 bases between. The CDR3 DNA follows: TGTGCCAGCAGTGAATCGGGGCAAAATTCACCCCTCCACTTT. This encodes CASSESGQNSPLHF.

This clonotype has just a few counts. V usage is TRBV28 and J usage is TRBJ1-2; D gene unclear. The CDR3 runs 14 residues. Trimming pared 4 bases from V and 7 bases from J, leaving 16 bases between. The germline V gene encodes CDR1 MDHEN and CDR2 SYDVKM. The CDR3 reads CASSSLQRVSGYTF. The CDR3 DNA follows: TGTGCCAGCAGTTCCCTACAGCGGGTCTCTGGCTACACCTTC.

The table lists this clonotype with many counts. The chain carries TRBV14 and TRBJ2-3; D unresolved. In germline, CDR1 is SGHDN, CDR2 FVKESK. The CDR3 length is 13 residues. V was cut by 1 base and J by 4 bases, with 6 bases left in between. The CDR3 region is CASSQGGSDTQYF. The CDR3 region has the DNA TGTGCCAGCAGCCAAGGAGGATCAGATACGCAGTATTTT.

This clonotype was found many times. The chain joins TRBV5-6 to TRBJ2-7; the D gene is possibly TRBD1 (6 bases). The germline V gene encodes CDR1 SGHDT and CDR2 YYEEEE. Trimming shortened V by 0 bases and J by 3 bases, and 10 bases separated the two germline ends. The CDR3 spans 14 residues. This CDR3 is CASSLGTALYEQYF. CDR3 in DNA: TGTGCCAGCAGCTTGGGGACAGCCCTCTACGAGCAGTACTTC.

The J gene is TRBJ2-7, the V gene TRBV28, with 7 nucleotides matching TRBD1. The V gene end was trimmed by 5 bases and the J gene end by 1 base; junction bases not matched to a gene: 5. The CDR3 is made up of 14 amino acids. CDR1 MDHEN and CDR2 SYDVKM come from the germline V gene. The CDR3 reads CASSTRQGSYEQYF. The DNA of the CDR3 is TGTGCCAGCAGTACCCGACAGGGTTCCTACGAGCAGTACTTC. Full variable domain (rest looked up from reference TRBV28 and TRBJ2-7): DVKVTQSSRYLVKRTGEKVFLECVQDMDHENMFWYRQDPGLGLRLIYFSYDVKMKEKGDIPEGYSVSREKKERFSLILESASTNQTSMYLCASSTRQGSYEQYFGPGTRLTVT.

Note on this clonotype: This clone may be a read error of a much larger clone one base away. The chain carries TRBV29-1 and TRBJ2-7; 12 nucleotides line up with TRBD2. V trimming: 4 bases; J trimming: 3 bases; junction bases outside the gene matches: 4. Per germline, CDR1 SQVTM and CDR2 ANQGSEA. The CDR3 has 14 residues. The CDR3 nucleotides read TGCAGCGTTGGACTAGCGGGAGTACTCTACGAGCAGTACTTC. Its protein is CSVGLAGVLYEQYF.

CDR3 region: CASSQEATPWGANVLTF. CDR3 in DNA: TGTGCCAGCAGCCAAGAGGCTACGCCTTGGGGGGCCAACGTCCTGACTTTC. V and J are TRBV4-2 and TRBJ2-6, with unresolved D. V was shortened by 0 bases and J by 4 bases, with 13 bases between the two germline ends. The CDR3 extends over 17 amino acids. Germline CDR1 is LGHNA and CDR2 is YNFKEQ.

This clonotype was detected many times. The chain combines TRBV7-9 with TRBJ1-4; 7 nucleotides match TRBD1. The V and J ends lost 2 bases and 8 bases, in that order; junction bases with no gene match: 8. This CDR3 has 15 amino acids. Per germline, CDR1 SEHNR and CDR2 FQNEAQ (reference sequence). DNA of the CDR3: TGTGCCAGCAGCTTACAACGGACAGGCCGGGAAAAACTGTTTTTT. Protein product: CASSLQRTGREKLFF.

This clonotype was observed a single time. A junction boundary mismatches the germline segment, possibly from a read error. The chain joins TRBV3-1 to TRBJ2-2, with TRBD1 identical over 8 bases. Germline CDR1 and CDR2: LGHDT and YNNKEL (reference sequence). CDR3 size: 15 residues. This chain's CDR3 is CASRTGQGATGGLFF. Written as DNA, the CDR3 is TGTGCCAGCCGTACCGGGCAGGGGGCCACCGGGGGGCTGTTTTTT. Together with reference TRBV3-1 and TRBJ2-2, the CDR3 gives the full variable domain: DTAVSQTPKYLVTQMGNDKSIKCEQNLGHDTMYWYKQDSKKFLKIMFSYNNKELIINETVPNRFSPKSPDKAHLNLHINSLELGDSAVYFCASRTGQGATGGLFFGEGSRLTVL.

This clonotype was seen at least ten times. V and J are TRBV20-1 and TRBJ2-7; no definite D call. V was trimmed by 0 bases and J by 5 bases, leaving 11 bases between them. The CDR3 length is 13 residues. Germline CDR1 reads DFQATT; CDR2 reads SNEGSKA (reference sequence). CDR3 nucleotides: TGCAGTGCTAGAGAAAAGGGTGGTCACGAGCAGTACTTC. The encoded protein is CSAREKGGHEQYF.

Points on this clonotype: A read error may explain this, as a much larger clone is one base away. The chain combines TRBV12-3 or TRBV12-4 with TRBJ1-1, with 7 nucleotides matching TRBD1. This CDR3 is 14 amino acids long. The DNA of the CDR3 is TGTGCCAGCAGTTCCTACAGGGGTGCCACTGACGCTTTCTTT. Protein sequence: CASSSYRGATDAFF.

This rearrangement joins TRBV5-1 to TRBJ2-7; no clear D. The CDR3 contains 14 residues. The germline V gene has CDR1 SGHRS and CDR2 YFSETQ. V was pared by 0 bases and J by 3 bases, with 10 bases between. The CDR3: CASSLAGLYYEQYF. The CDR3 bases are TGCGCCAGCAGCTTGGCCGGGCTTTACTACGAGCAGTACTTC.